This T cell receptor beta chain was observed in a study of shared clonotypes between healthy human individuals. Study as a whole: Serving as donors were two women and three men, whose ages spanned 18 to 49.

With ten immunoSEQ deep assay plates, unsorted PBMC DNA underwent sequencing. In the study's own analysis: In the immunoSEQ data, sequences were junction-only and lacked quality scores, so filtering differed. The table came from immunoSEQ multiplex PCR; TCRdb's copy has only in-frame clones and leaves some out. V, J and clone size are taken as reported in that table, and D and trimming were inferred from the DNA itself. The sample comprises about 490,000 clones, 76% of which are singletons, and 10% to 15% rests with the top ten. For unsorted samples, genomic DNA was extracted from tens of millions of PBMCs. The V and J ends lost 1 base and 0 bases respectively, with 7 bases between them. The CDR3 extends over 15 amino acids. CDR1 is SEHNR and CDR2 is FQNEAQ in the germline V gene (reference sequence).

The chain combines TRBV7-9 with TRBJ1-5; D gene ambiguous. This receptor was identified in a woman aged 40 to 49 in good health. Some clones in this sample may be carry-over from other donors' samples. Sequencing input: PBMCs. The CDR3 reads CASSLVMNSNQPQHF. The DNA of the CDR3 is TGTGCCAGCAGCTTAGTCATGAATAGCAATCAGCCCCAGCATTTT.